The present T cell receptor beta chain was sequenced within a study of cytotoxic CD8 clonotypes in ibrutinib-treated CLL. General study findings and limits: The public clonotypes identified were infrequent and showed contraction or stability on treatment. Clonality increased at ibrutinib response and stayed stable in sustained remission. At progression, however, it fell back toward baseline.

Assay used: immunoSEQ multiplex PCR; TCRdb lists only in-frame clones, some missing. Among about 68,000 clones listed, more than 70% were seen once. The CDR3 contains 21 residues. The ends lost 0 bases at V and 3 bases at J; junction bases unmatched: 18. The germline CDR1 and CDR2 sequences are LGHNT and FRNRAP. Turning to this clone: Its antigen is not identified.

The material sequenced was PBMCs, taken at disease progression, from a patient treated with ibrutinib. The chain uses TRBV12-5 and TRBJ2-3; TRBD2 agrees at 10 bases. This receptor was identified in a human donor with chronic lymphocytic leukemia. The CDR3: CASGLVPGLAAPQKGTDTQYF. The CDR3 coding sequence is TGTGCTAGTGGTTTGGTACCAGGACTAGCGGCCCCCCAAAAGGGGACAGATACGCAGTATTTT.